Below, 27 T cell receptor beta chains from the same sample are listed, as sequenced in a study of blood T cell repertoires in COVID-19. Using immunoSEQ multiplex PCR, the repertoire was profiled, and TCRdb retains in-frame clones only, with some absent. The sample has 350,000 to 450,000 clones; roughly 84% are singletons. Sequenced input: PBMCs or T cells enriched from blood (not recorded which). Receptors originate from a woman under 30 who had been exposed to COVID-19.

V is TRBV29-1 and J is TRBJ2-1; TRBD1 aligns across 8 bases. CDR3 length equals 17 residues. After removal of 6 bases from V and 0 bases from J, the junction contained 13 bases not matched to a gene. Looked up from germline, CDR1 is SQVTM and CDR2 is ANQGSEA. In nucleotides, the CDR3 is TGCAGCGTGGACGGTCGGGCAGGGGGCACCTCCTACAATGAGCAGTTCTTC. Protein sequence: CSVDGRAGGTSYNEQFF.

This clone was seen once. CDR3 in amino acids: CSVVGDAQETQYF. For the CDR3, the DNA is TGCAGCGTTGTTGGAGACGCCCAAGAGACCCAGTACTTC. This rearrangement joins TRBV29-1 to TRBJ2-5; no clear D gene. This CDR3 has 13 amino acids. The V and J ends lost 4 bases and 1 base respectively, with 10 bases between them. Germline V lookup: CDR1 SQVTM, CDR2 ANQGSEA.

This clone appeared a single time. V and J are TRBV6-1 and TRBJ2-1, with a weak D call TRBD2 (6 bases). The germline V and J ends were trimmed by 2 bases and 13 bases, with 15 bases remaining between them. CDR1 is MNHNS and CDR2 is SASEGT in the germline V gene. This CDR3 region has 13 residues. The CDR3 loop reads CASSEHPDYLQFF. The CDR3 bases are TGTGCCAGCAGTGAACATCCGGACTACTTACAGTTCTTC.

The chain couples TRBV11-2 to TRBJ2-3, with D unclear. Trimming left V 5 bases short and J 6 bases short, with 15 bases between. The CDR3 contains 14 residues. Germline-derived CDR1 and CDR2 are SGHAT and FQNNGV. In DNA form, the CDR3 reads TGTGCCAGCAGCCCCGGAGTGGTAAGGGATACGCAGTATTTT. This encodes CASSPGVVRDTQYF.

The DNA of the CDR3 is TGTGCCAGCAGCCTCGGGACAGAACTCTCGTATACGCAGTATTTT. Translating it yields CASSLGTELSYTQYF. The rearrangement links TRBV3-1 (or the pseudogene TRBV3-2) to TRBJ2-3; 7 bases line up with TRBD1. Germline V CDR1 and CDR2: LGHDT, YNNKEL (reference sequence). The CDR3 covers 15 residues. With V trimmed by 4 bases and J by 7 bases, 11 bases remained unmatched.

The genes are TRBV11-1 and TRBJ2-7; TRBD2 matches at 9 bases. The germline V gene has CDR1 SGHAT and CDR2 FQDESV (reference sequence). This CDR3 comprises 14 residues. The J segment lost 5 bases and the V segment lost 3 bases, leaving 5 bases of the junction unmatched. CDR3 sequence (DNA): TGTGCCAGCAGCTTGGCGGGGGGGCCTAACGAGCAGTACTTC. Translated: CASSLAGGPNEQYF.

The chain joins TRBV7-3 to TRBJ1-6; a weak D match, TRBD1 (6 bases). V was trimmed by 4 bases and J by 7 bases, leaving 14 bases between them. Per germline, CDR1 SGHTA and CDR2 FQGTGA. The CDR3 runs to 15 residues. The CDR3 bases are TGTGCCAGCAGCTCGAGGGGGGGATTGAATTCACCCCTCCACTTT. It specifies CASSSRGGLNSPLHF.

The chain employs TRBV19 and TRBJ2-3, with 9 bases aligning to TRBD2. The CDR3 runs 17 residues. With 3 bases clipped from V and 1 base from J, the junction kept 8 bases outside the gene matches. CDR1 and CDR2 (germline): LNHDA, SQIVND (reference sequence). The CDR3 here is CASSIRNSGRGTDTQYF. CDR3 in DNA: TGTGCCAGTAGTATCCGTAATAGCGGGAGAGGCACAGATACGCAGTATTTT.

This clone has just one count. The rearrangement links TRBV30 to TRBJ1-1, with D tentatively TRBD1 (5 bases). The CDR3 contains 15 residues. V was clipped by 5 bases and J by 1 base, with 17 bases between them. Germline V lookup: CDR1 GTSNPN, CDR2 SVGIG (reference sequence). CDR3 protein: CAWALLVQANTEAFF. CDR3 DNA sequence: TGTGCCTGGGCCCTCCTGGTACAGGCGAACACTGAAGCTTTCTTT.

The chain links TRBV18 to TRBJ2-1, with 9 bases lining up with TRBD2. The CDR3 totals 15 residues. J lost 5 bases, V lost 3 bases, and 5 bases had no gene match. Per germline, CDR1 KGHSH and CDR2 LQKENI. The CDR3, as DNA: TGTGCCAGCTCACCCCCGGCGGGAGGGGACAATGAGCAGTTCTTC. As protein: CASSPPAGGDNEQFF.

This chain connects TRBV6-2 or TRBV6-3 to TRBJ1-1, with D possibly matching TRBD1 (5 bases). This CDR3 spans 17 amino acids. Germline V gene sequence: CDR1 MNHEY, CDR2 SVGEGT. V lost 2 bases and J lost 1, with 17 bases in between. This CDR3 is CASSYGGAQIWNTEAFF. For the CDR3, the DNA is TGTGCCAGCAGTTACGGTGGGGCACAAATATGGAACACTGAAGCTTTCTTT.

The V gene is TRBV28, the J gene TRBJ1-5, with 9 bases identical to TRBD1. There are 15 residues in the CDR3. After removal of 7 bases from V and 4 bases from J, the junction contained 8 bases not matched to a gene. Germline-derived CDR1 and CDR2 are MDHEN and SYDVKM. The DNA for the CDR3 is TGTGCCAGCACCGTTACGGGACAGGGTAATCAGCCCCAGCATTTT. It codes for CASTVTGQGNQPQHF.

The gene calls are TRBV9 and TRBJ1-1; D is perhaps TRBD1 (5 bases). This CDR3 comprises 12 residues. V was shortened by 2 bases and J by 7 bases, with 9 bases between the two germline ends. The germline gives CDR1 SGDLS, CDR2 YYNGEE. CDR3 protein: CASSVGASEAFF. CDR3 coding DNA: TGTGCCAGCAGCGTTGGGGCGAGTGAAGCTTTCTTT.

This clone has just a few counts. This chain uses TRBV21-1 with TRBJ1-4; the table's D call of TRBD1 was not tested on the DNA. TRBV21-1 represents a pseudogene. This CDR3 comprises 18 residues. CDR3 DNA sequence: TGTGCCAGCAGCACATCAGGACAGGACAATGCAACTAATGAAAAACTGTTTTTT. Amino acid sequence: CASSTSGQDNATNEKLFF.

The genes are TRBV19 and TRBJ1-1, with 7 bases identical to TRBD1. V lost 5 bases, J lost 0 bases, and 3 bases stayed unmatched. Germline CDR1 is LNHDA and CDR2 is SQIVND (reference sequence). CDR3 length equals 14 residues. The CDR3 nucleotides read TGTGCCAGTAGTGACGGACAGGTGAACACTGAAGCTTTCTTT. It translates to CASSDGQVNTEAFF.

The CDR3 nucleotides read TGTGCCAGCAGTCCGTCGGTGACCCAGTACTTC. Translated, it gives CASSPSVTQYF. J is TRBJ2-5 and V is TRBV12-3 or TRBV12-4; D gene ambiguous. The CDR3 length is 11 residues. V was clipped by 5 bases and J by 7 bases, with 8 bases between them.

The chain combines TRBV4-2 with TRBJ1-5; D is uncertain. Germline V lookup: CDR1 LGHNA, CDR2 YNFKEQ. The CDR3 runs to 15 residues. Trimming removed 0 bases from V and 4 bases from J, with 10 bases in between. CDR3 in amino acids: CASSQDGGINQPQHF. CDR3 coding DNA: TGTGCCAGCAGCCAAGACGGAGGGATTAATCAGCCCCAGCATTTT.

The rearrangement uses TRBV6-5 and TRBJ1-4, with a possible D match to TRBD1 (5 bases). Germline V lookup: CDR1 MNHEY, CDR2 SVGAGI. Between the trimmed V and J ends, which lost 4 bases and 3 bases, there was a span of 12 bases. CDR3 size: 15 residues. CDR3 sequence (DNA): TGTGCCAGCAGTTCTGGTAGGGGTTCTAATGAAAAACTGTTTTTT. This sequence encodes CASSSGRGSNEKLFF.

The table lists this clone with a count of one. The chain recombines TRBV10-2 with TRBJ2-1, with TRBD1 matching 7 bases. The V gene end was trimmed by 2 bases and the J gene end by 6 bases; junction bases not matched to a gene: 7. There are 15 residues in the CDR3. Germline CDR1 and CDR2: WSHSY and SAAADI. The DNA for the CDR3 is TGCGCCAGCAGTGAGATCGGGACAGCGACCAATGAGCAGTTCTTC. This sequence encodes CASSEIGTATNEQFF.

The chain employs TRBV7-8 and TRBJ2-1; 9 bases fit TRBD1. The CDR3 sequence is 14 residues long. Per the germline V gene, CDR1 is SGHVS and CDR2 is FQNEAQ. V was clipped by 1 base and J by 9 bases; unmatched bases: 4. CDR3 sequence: CASSLDRGRGEQFF. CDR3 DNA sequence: TGTGCCAGCAGCTTAGACAGGGGGCGCGGTGAGCAGTTCTTC.

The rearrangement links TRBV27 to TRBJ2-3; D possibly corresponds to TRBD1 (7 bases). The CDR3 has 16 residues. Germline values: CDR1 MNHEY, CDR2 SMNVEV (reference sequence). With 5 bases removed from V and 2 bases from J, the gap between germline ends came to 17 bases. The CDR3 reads CASSPLAGGNTDTQYF. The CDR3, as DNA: TGTGCCAGCAGTCCCCTGGCAGGGGGGAACACAGATACGCAGTATTTT.

In DNA, the CDR3 is TGTGCCAGCAGCTCCGGACAGGGAGTCGGCCGTGGCTATGGCTACACCTTC. Translated, it gives CASSSGQGVGRGYGYTF. This chain links TRBV11-2 with TRBJ1-2; 8 nucleotides agree with TRBD1. The V gene's germline CDR1 is SGHAT and CDR2 FQNNGV. The CDR3 contains 17 residues. After removal of 4 bases from V and 4 bases from J, the junction contained 14 bases not matched to a gene. Full variable domain (remainder filled in from reference TRBV11-2 and TRBJ1-2): EAGVAQSPRYKIIEKRQSVAFWCNPISGHATLYWYQQILGQGPKLLIQFQNNGVVDDSQLPKDRFSAERLKGVDSTLKIQPAKLEDSAVYLCASSSGQGVGRGYGYTFGSGTRLTVV.

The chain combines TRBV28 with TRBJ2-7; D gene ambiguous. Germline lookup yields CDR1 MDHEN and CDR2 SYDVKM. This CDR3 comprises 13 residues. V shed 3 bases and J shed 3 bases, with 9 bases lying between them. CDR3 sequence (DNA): TGTGCCAGCAGTTTTCCCCTAAACTACGAGCAGTACTTC. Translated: CASSFPLNYEQYF.

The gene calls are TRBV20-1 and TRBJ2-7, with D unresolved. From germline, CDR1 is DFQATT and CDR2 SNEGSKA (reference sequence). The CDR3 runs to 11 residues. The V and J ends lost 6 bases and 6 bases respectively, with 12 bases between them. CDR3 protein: CSALRPREQYF. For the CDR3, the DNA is TGCAGTGCCCTGCGTCCCCGCGAGCAGTACTTC.

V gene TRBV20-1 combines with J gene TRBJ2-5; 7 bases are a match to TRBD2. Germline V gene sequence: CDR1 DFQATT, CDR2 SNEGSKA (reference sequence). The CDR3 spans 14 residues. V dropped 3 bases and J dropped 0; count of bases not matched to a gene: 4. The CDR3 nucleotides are TGCAGTGCTAGTCTAGCGGTCTACCAAGAGACCCAGTACTTC. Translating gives CSASLAVYQETQYF.

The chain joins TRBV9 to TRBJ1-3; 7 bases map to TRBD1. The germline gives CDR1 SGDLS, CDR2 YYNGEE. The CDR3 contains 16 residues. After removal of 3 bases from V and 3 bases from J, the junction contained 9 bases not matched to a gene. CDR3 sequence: CASSAKHRGGGNTIYF. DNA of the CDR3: TGTGCCAGCAGCGCAAAGCACAGGGGAGGTGGAAACACCATATATTTT.

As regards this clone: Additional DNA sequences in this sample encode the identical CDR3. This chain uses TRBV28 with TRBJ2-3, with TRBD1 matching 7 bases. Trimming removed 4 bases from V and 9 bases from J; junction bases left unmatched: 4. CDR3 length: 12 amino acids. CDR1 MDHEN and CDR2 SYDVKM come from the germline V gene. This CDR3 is CASSSDRVTQYF. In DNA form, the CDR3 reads TGTGCCAGCAGTTCAGACAGGGTCACGCAGTATTTT.